A selection of T cell receptor beta chains follows, all from one sample in a study of T cell clonotyping in hematopoietic cell transplantation. The method was immunoSEQ multiplex PCR; TCRdb's version includes in-frame clones alone and lacks a portion of them. This table has around 12,000 clones, around 49% appearing once. The specimen sequenced was peripheral blood mononuclear cells. These receptors came from a man between 50 and 59 years old in good health. Some clones in this sample may be carry-over from other donors' samples. Each CDR3 is given with its conserved first and last residue. Fields, in order: clone size, V gene, D gene, J gene, CDR3 DNA, CDR3 protein. A D gene is named only where the DNA matches it firmly. Clone size, where shown, is once, few, many, or a class for clones that have expanded.

abundance: .; v_gene: TRBV6-1; d_gene: TRBD2; j_gene: TRBJ2-7; CDR3nt: TGTGCCAGCAGTGGGGTAGCGGGAGGGCCGAGCTCCTACGAGCAGTACTTC; CDR3aa: CASSGVAGGPSSYEQYF
abundance: few; v_gene: TRBV30; d_gene: .; j_gene: TRBJ1-2; CDR3nt: TGTGCCTGGGCTGTAGGGGGTGGCTACACCTTC; CDR3aa: CAWAVGGGYTF
abundance: .; v_gene: TRBV25-1; d_gene: .; j_gene: TRBJ2-1; CDR3nt: TGTGCCAGCAGTCCCCTGGATGAGCAGTTCTTC; CDR3aa: CASSPLDEQFF
abundance: .; v_gene: TRBV11-3; d_gene: .; j_gene: TRBJ1-2; CDR3nt: TGTGCCAGCAGCTTAGAATGGTGGGGTAAGGGGCAGTATGGCTACACCTTC; CDR3aa: CASSLEWWGKGQYGYTF
abundance: .; v_gene: TRBV5-1; d_gene: TRBD2; j_gene: TRBJ2-1; CDR3nt: TGCGCCAGCAGCCCCGGGACTAGCGGGAGTGGAGAGCAGTTCTTC; CDR3aa: CASSPGTSGSGEQFF
abundance: .; v_gene: TRBV5-1; d_gene: TRBD1; j_gene: TRBJ1-1; CDR3nt: TGCGCCAGCAGCTTGGGGGCAGGGGGCCCGTACACTGAAGCTTTCTTT; CDR3aa: CASSLGAGGPYTEAFF
abundance: .; v_gene: TRBV9; d_gene: TRBD2; j_gene: TRBJ2-5; CDR3nt: TGTGCCAGCAGCCCCCTAAGCGGGAGGCCCGGCGAGACCCAGTACTTC; CDR3aa: CASSPLSGRPGETQYF
abundance: few; v_gene: TRBV27; d_gene: .; j_gene: TRBJ1-2; CDR3nt: TGTGCCAGCAGTTTAAGTATTCGACAGGATTATGGCTACACCTTC; CDR3aa: CASSLSIRQDYGYTF
abundance: few; v_gene: TRBV30; d_gene: .; j_gene: TRBJ2-5; CDR3nt: TGTGCCTGGAGTGTACGCCGCGCGGAGACCCAGTACTTC; CDR3aa: CAWSVRRAETQYF
abundance: few; v_gene: TRBV11-2; d_gene: TRBD1; j_gene: TRBJ1-6; CDR3nt: TGTGCCAGCAGCCTACACAGGGGTAATTCACCCCTCCACTTT; CDR3aa: CASSLHRGNSPLHF
abundance: few; v_gene: TRBV6-5; d_gene: .; j_gene: TRBJ1-2; CDR3nt: TGTGCCAGCAGTTTGGAACCTTCTAACTATGGCTACACCTTC; CDR3aa: CASSLEPSNYGYTF
abundance: .; v_gene: TRBV6-1; d_gene: TRBD1; j_gene: TRBJ2-7; CDR3nt: TGTGCCAGCAGTGAACATCCGGGACAGGGTTCCTACGAGCAGTACTTC; CDR3aa: CASSEHPGQGSYEQYF
abundance: .; v_gene: TRBV5-4; d_gene: .; j_gene: TRBJ2-1; CDR3nt: TGTGCCAGCAGCCCGGACTACGTCGGTGAGCAGTTCTTC; CDR3aa: CASSPDYVGEQFF
abundance: few; v_gene: TRBV30; d_gene: .; j_gene: TRBJ1-2; CDR3nt: TGTGCCTGGAGTCTCCCCCCACAGGGAGGGTTTGGCTACACCTTC; CDR3aa: CAWSLPPQGGFGYTF
abundance: .; v_gene: TRBV6-5; d_gene: .; j_gene: TRBJ2-7; CDR3nt: TGTGCCAGCAGTCGTTCCTACGAGCAGTACTTC; CDR3aa: CASSRSYEQYF
abundance: few; v_gene: TRBV5-6; d_gene: TRBD1; j_gene: TRBJ2-7; CDR3nt: TGTGCCAGCAGCTTGGATGACAGGGGTAACGAGCAGTACTTC; CDR3aa: CASSLDDRGNEQYF
abundance: .; v_gene: TRBV10-2; d_gene: TRBD1; j_gene: TRBJ1-2; CDR3nt: TGCGCCAGCAGTGAGGGGGACAGAGCTAACTATGGCTACACCTTC; CDR3aa: CASSEGDRANYGYTF
abundance: .; v_gene: TRBV5-1; d_gene: .; j_gene: TRBJ1-1; CDR3nt: TGCGCCAGCAGCTTGGTTGCGGGGGCTAAGTACACTGAAGCTTTCTTT; CDR3aa: CASSLVAGAKYTEAFF
abundance: .; v_gene: TRBV7-8; d_gene: .; j_gene: TRBJ2-3; CDR3nt: TGTGCCAGCAGCTATGCGGGGCCTAGCACAGATACGCAGTATTTT; CDR3aa: CASSYAGPSTDTQYF
abundance: .; v_gene: TRBV7-6; d_gene: .; j_gene: TRBJ2-5; CDR3nt: TGTGCCAGCAGCTTAGCGATAGGACAAGAGACCCAGTACTTC; CDR3aa: CASSLAIGQETQYF
abundance: once; v_gene: TRBV4-3; d_gene: TRBD2; j_gene: TRBJ2-2; CDR3nt: TGCGCCAGCAGCCGAGCTGTAGCGGGGGGCACCGGGGAGCTGTTTTTT; CDR3aa: CASSRAVAGGTGELFF
abundance: .; v_gene: TRBV5-1; d_gene: .; j_gene: TRBJ1-1; CDR3nt: TGCGCCAGCAGTTTATCCTGGAACACTGAAGCTTTCTTT; CDR3aa: CASSLSWNTEAFF
abundance: .; v_gene: TRBV12-5; d_gene: .; j_gene: TRBJ1-1; CDR3nt: TGTGCTAGCGAGTCGAACACTGAAGCTTTCTTT; CDR3aa: CASESNTEAFF
abundance: .; v_gene: TRBV5-1; d_gene: .; j_gene: TRBJ2-5; CDR3nt: TGCGCCGGCAGCTTGGCCTTGGTCAGCCAAGAGACCCAGTACTTC; CDR3aa: CAGSLALVSQETQYF
abundance: large; v_gene: TRBV19; d_gene: .; j_gene: TRBJ1-5; CDR3nt: TGTGCCAGTAGTATAGGGATTCAGCCCCAGCATTTT; CDR3aa: CASSIGIQPQHF
abundance: .; v_gene: TRBV29-1; d_gene: .; j_gene: TRBJ2-7; CDR3nt: TGCAGCGTTGAAGATGGGACACTTGGGACCTACGAGCAGTACTTC; CDR3aa: CSVEDGTLGTYEQYF
abundance: .; v_gene: TRBV11-3; d_gene: .; j_gene: TRBJ2-3; CDR3nt: TGTGCCAGCAGCTTGGGAGGAGTCACAGATACGCAGTATTTT; CDR3aa: CASSLGGVTDTQYF
abundance: .; v_gene: TRBV27; d_gene: TRBD1; j_gene: TRBJ1-5; CDR3nt: TGTGCCAGCAGTTCGACAGGGGAAAGGCGGCCCCAGCATTTT; CDR3aa: CASSSTGERRPQHF
abundance: .; v_gene: TRBV29-1; d_gene: .; j_gene: TRBJ1-5; CDR3nt: TGCAGCGTTGGGTCAGATCGGAATCAGCCCCAGCATTTT; CDR3aa: CSVGSDRNQPQHF
abundance: few; v_gene: TRBV27; d_gene: .; j_gene: TRBJ1-2; CDR3nt: TGTGCCAGCAGTTCCGGGGGCGCGAGGGGCTACACCTTC; CDR3aa: CASSSGGARGYTF
abundance: .; v_gene: TRBV5-1; d_gene: .; j_gene: TRBJ2-6; CDR3nt: TGCGCCAGCAGCTTTACCCCGACCAACGTCCTGACTTTC; CDR3aa: CASSFTPTNVLTF
abundance: once; v_gene: TRBV6-5; d_gene: .; j_gene: TRBJ2-2; CDR3nt: TGTGCCAGCAGCCGGACCGAAACCGGGGAGCTGTTTTTT; CDR3aa: CASSRTETGELFF
abundance: .; v_gene: TRBV7-2; d_gene: .; j_gene: TRBJ2-7; CDR3nt: TGTGCCAGCAGCGACAGGTACGAGCAGTACTTC; CDR3aa: CASSDRYEQYF
abundance: .; v_gene: TRBV7-2; d_gene: TRBD2; j_gene: TRBJ2-7; CDR3nt: TGTGCCTCTCGGCAGGCGGGAGTCTACGAGCAGTACTTC; CDR3aa: CASRQAGVYEQYF
abundance: .; v_gene: TRBV6-6; d_gene: .; j_gene: TRBJ1-2; CDR3nt: TGTGCCAGCACTCCCGGACAGAACTATGGCTACACCTTC; CDR3aa: CASTPGQNYGYTF
abundance: .; v_gene: TRBV30; d_gene: .; j_gene: TRBJ1-1; CDR3nt: TGTGCCTGGAGTGCCCCGGCAGCTTTGAACACTGAAGCTTTCTTT; CDR3aa: CAWSAPAALNTEAFF
abundance: .; v_gene: TRBV30; d_gene: .; j_gene: TRBJ1-2; CDR3nt: TGTGCCTGGAGGACCTATGGCTACACCTTC; CDR3aa: CAWRTYGYTF
abundance: few; v_gene: TRBV6-1; d_gene: .; j_gene: TRBJ2-7; CDR3nt: TGTGCCAGCACCAGGGACACCTTATCCTACGAGCAGTACTTC; CDR3aa: CASTRDTLSYEQYF
abundance: few; v_gene: TRBV7-9; d_gene: .; j_gene: TRBJ2-7; CDR3nt: TGTGCCAGCAGCTTTAGCCTAGTCCTCTACGAGCAGTACTTC; CDR3aa: CASSFSLVLYEQYF
abundance: .; v_gene: TRBV30; d_gene: TRBD1; j_gene: TRBJ2-7; CDR3nt: TGTGCCTGGAGTTTACTCCGGGACAGGGACCTACGAGCTACGGAAGAGCAGTACTTC; CDR3aa: CAWSLLRDRDLRATEEQYF
abundance: .; v_gene: TRBV28; d_gene: TRBD1; j_gene: TRBJ1-2; CDR3nt: TGTGCCAGCAGTGCGGCCGGGACAGGGCTTGTCTATGGCTACACCTTC; CDR3aa: CASSAAGTGLVYGYTF
abundance: .; v_gene: TRBV7-8; d_gene: .; j_gene: TRBJ2-5; CDR3nt: TGTGCCAGCAGCTTTTCCCTTTCCTCTTTGACCCAGTACTTC; CDR3aa: CASSFSLSSLTQYF
abundance: .; v_gene: TRBV7-2; d_gene: .; j_gene: TRBJ2-7; CDR3nt: TGTGCCAGCAGCCCACGGACAGAGAGCGCCTACGAGCAGTACTTC; CDR3aa: CASSPRTESAYEQYF
abundance: .; v_gene: TRBV5-1; d_gene: TRBD2; j_gene: TRBJ2-7; CDR3nt: TGCGCCAGCAGCAAAGAGACTAGCGGGCCCACCCAGATCTACGAGCAGTACTTC; CDR3aa: CASSKETSGPTQIYEQYF
abundance: .; v_gene: TRBV19; d_gene: .; j_gene: TRBJ2-1; CDR3nt: TGTGCCAGTAGCCCTGATAGGTCGGGGTCCTACAATGAGCAGTTCTTC; CDR3aa: CASSPDRSGSYNEQFF
abundance: once; v_gene: TRBV30; d_gene: .; j_gene: TRBJ2-2; CDR3nt: TGTGCCTGGAGAAGAGGGACCGGGGAGCTGTTTTTT; CDR3aa: CAWRRGTGELFF
abundance: .; v_gene: TRBV4-1; d_gene: .; j_gene: TRBJ1-3; CDR3nt: TGCGCCAGCAGCCCCACGACCGCGCTTGGCACCATATATTTT; CDR3aa: CASSPTTALGTIYF
abundance: .; v_gene: TRBV5-6; d_gene: .; j_gene: TRBJ2-2; CDR3nt: TGTGCCAGCAGCTGGGGGCCCGGGGAGCTGTTTTTT; CDR3aa: CASSWGPGELFF
abundance: few; v_gene: TRBV5-5; d_gene: TRBD1; j_gene: TRBJ1-1; CDR3nt: TGTGCCAGCAGCTTGGCCTTAGGACAGGGAGGGGACACTGAAGCTTTCTTT; CDR3aa: CASSLALGQGGDTEAFF
abundance: few; v_gene: TRBV7-8; d_gene: .; j_gene: TRBJ1-2; CDR3nt: TGTGCCAGCAGCTTAACGGGGCGGGCTGGCTACACCTTC; CDR3aa: CASSLTGRAGYTF
abundance: .; v_gene: TRBV25-1; d_gene: .; j_gene: TRBJ2-1; CDR3nt: TGTGCCAGCAGTCAAGCCGGACGGAGAGAGCAGTTCTTC; CDR3aa: CASSQAGRREQFF
abundance: few; v_gene: TRBV6-1; d_gene: TRBD2; j_gene: TRBJ2-2; CDR3nt: TGTGCCAGCAGTGAAGCAGCGGGGGACACCGGGGAGCTGTTTTTT; CDR3aa: CASSEAAGDTGELFF
abundance: .; v_gene: TRBV5-1; d_gene: .; j_gene: TRBJ1-6; CDR3nt: TGCGCCAGCAGCCCCCAGGTTGGGTCGGATTCACCCCTCCACTTT; CDR3aa: CASSPQVGSDSPLHF
abundance: .; v_gene: TRBV14; d_gene: .; j_gene: TRBJ1-3; CDR3nt: TGTGCCAGCAGCCAAGGTTTGGGATCTGGAAACACCATATATTTT; CDR3aa: CASSQGLGSGNTIYF
abundance: .; v_gene: TRBV9; d_gene: TRBD2; j_gene: TRBJ2-7; CDR3nt: TGTGCCAGCAGCTTAGCGGGGGAGACCCCGGGTGAGCAGTACTTC; CDR3aa: CASSLAGETPGEQYF
abundance: .; v_gene: TRBV12-5; d_gene: .; j_gene: TRBJ1-5; CDR3nt: TGTGCTAGTGGTTTGGTACTGGGTCAGCCCCAGCATTTT; CDR3aa: CASGLVLGQPQHF
abundance: .; v_gene: TRBV6-4; d_gene: .; j_gene: TRBJ2-2; CDR3nt: TGTGCCACCGCATCCAGGGACACCGGGGAGCTGTTTTTT; CDR3aa: CATASRDTGELFF
abundance: .; v_gene: TRBV30; d_gene: .; j_gene: TRBJ1-1; CDR3nt: TGTGCCTGGAGTAGGGCAGCCCATGAAGCTTTCTTT; CDR3aa: CAWSRAAHEAFF
abundance: few; v_gene: TRBV11-3; d_gene: .; j_gene: TRBJ2-7; CDR3nt: TGTGCCAGCAGCCTAGGACGAAACTACGAGCAGTACTTC; CDR3aa: CASSLGRNYEQYF
abundance: few; v_gene: TRBV6-1; d_gene: TRBD1; j_gene: TRBJ1-1; CDR3nt: TGTGCCAGCAGCCTGACAGGGGCCCCGTTGGCTTTCTTT; CDR3aa: CASSLTGAPLAFF